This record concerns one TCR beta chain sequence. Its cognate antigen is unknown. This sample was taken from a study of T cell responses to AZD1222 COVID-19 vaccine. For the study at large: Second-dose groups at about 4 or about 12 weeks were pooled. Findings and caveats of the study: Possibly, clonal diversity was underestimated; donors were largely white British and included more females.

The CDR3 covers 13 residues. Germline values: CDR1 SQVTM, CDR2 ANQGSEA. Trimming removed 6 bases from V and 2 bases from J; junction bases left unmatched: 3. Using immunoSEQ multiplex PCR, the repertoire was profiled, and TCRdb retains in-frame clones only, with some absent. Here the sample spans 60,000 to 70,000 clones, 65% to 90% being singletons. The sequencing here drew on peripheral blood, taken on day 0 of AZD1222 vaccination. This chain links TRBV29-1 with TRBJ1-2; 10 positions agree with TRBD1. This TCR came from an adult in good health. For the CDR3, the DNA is TGCAGCGTATTGGACAGGGGGAACTATGGCTACACCTTC. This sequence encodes CSVLDRGNYGYTF.